One and the same sample provided the 32 T cell receptor beta chains below, sequenced in a study of T cells after yellow fever vaccination. TCRdb ran MiXCR on the 5' RACE reads and lists one entry per CDR3 protein. Among about 510,000 distinct CDR3 sequences, around a fifth were seen once, and the ten largest hold 15% to 20%. This sample comprised PBMCs, obtained 21 days after the first yellow fever vaccination. The receptors here all came from a man younger than 35 who received the YFV17D yellow fever vaccine.

The J gene is TRBJ1-3, the V gene TRBV5-1, with D perhaps TRBD1 (6 bases). The germline gives CDR1 SGHRS, CDR2 YFSETQ. The CDR3 sequence is 15 residues long. Trimming shortened V by 0 bases and J by 2 bases, and 9 bases separated the two germline ends. In DNA form, the CDR3 reads TGCGCCAGCAGCTTGGCCGAGGGGGCTGGAAACACCATATATTTT. The encoded protein is CASSLAEGAGNTIYF.

This clonotype was observed a few times. The CDR3 DNA follows: TGTGCCAGCAGCCCCGTTCCCGGACAGGGTGAAGCTTTCTTT. Protein sequence: CASSPVPGQGEAFF. The chain joins TRBV6-2 or TRBV6-3 to TRBJ1-1, with 8 bases aligning to TRBD1. V was pared by 6 bases and J by 7 bases, with 10 bases of the junction left unmatched. The CDR3 totals 14 residues. Germline assignment: CDR1 MNHEY and CDR2 SVGEGT.

On this clonotype itself: Given a much more abundant clone one base away, this may be a read error. This chain uses TRBV11-2 with TRBJ2-5; no firm D call. The CDR3 loop spans 11 amino acids. Per the germline V gene, CDR1 is SGHAT and CDR2 is FQNNGV. CDR3: CAISFLETQYF. The CDR3 DNA reads TGTGCCATCAGCTTTTTGGAGACCCAGTACTTC.

This clonotype was detected a few times. This chain joins TRBV20-1 and TRBJ2-7; a possible D gene is TRBD1 (5 bases). The CDR3 runs 13 residues. Per the germline V gene, CDR1 is DFQATT and CDR2 is SNEGSKA (reference sequence). CDR3: CSTLGRSSYEQYV. CDR3 DNA sequence: TGCAGCACTCTGGGGCGTTCTTCCTACGAGCAGTACGTC.

In its sample, this clonotype was seen a few times. The chain carries TRBV5-1 and TRBJ2-3; tentatively, D is TRBD1 (6 bases). CDR3 length equals 15 residues. V was shortened by 0 bases and J by 2 bases, with 10 bases between the two germline ends. Germline V CDR1 and CDR2: SGHRS, YFSETQ. CDR3 region: CASSLGTVFTDTQYF. Here the CDR3 DNA reads TGCGCCAGCAGCTTGGGGACAGTCTTCACAGATACGCAGTATTTT.

The sample holds a few counts of this clonotype. This sequence joins TRBV20-1 and TRBJ1-6; the D is unclear. The CDR3 is 17 residues long. CDR1 is DFQATT, CDR2 SNEGSKA, per germline (reference sequence). V was trimmed by 0 bases and J by 0 bases, leaving 12 bases between them. The CDR3 DNA reads TGCAGTGCTAGAGATCGTAGAGACTACTCCTATAATTCACCCCTCCACTTT. Encoded protein: CSARDRRDYSYNSPLHF.

This chain connects TRBV7-8 to TRBJ2-1; weak D call: TRBD2 (6 bases). Trimming left V 6 bases short and J 7 bases short, with 13 bases between. Germline CDR1 and CDR2: SGHVS and FQNEAQ. The CDR3 loop spans 13 amino acids. CDR3 residues: CASRGPGGNEQFF. Written as DNA, the CDR3 is TGTGCCAGCAGGGGGCCCGGGGGTAATGAGCAGTTCTTC.

V gene TRBV12-3 or TRBV12-4 combines with J gene TRBJ1-5; tentative D call: TRBD1 (6 bases). CDR3 length: 15 residues. V was clipped by 6 bases and J by 4 bases, with 16 bases between them. CDR3 nucleotide sequence: TGTGCCAGCAGCCCACGTGAGGGGACAAATCAGCCCCAGCATTTT. Amino acid sequence: CASSPREGTNQPQHF.

V is TRBV5-1 and J is TRBJ2-5, with a tentative D call TRBD1 (6 bases). Germline CDR1 and CDR2: SGHRS and YFSETQ. The V end lost 6 bases, the J end lost 1 base, and 16 bases lay between the germline ends. The CDR3 has 15 amino acids. CDR3: CASTKTGSGQETQYF. CDR3 nucleotide sequence: TGCGCCAGCACCAAGACAGGCTCCGGCCAAGAGACCCAGTACTTC.

The chain links TRBV11-2 to TRBJ2-1; TRBD2 is a possible D gene (5 bases). V was trimmed by 1 base and J by 7 bases, leaving 14 bases between them. Germline V gene sequence: CDR1 SGHAT, CDR2 FQNNGV. The CDR3 extends over 15 amino acids. The DNA of the CDR3 is TGTGCCAGCAGCTTAGGGGGTAGCGTATTGAATGAGCAGTTCTTC. Its protein product is CASSLGGSVLNEQFF.

This clonotype has just a few counts. The chain uses TRBV12-3 or TRBV12-4 and TRBJ2-7; the D gene is possibly TRBD1 (6 bases). V lost 8 bases to trimming and J lost 5 bases, with 13 bases between them. The length of the CDR3 is 12 residues. The CDR3 DNA sequence: TGTGCCAGCGGCCACAGGGTAAACGAGCAGTACTTC. Encoded protein: CASGHRVNEQYF.

This clonotype was seen a handful of times. The rearrangement joins TRBV11-2 to TRBJ2-5; 12 bases align to TRBD2. V lost 1 base, J lost 10 bases, and 1 base stayed unmatched. The germline CDR1 and CDR2 sequences are SGHAT and FQNNGV. This CDR3 spans 13 amino acids. The CDR3 spells CASSLASGGDQYF. CDR3 bases: TGTGCCAGCAGCTTAGCTAGCGGGGGGGACCAGTACTTC.

This clonotype was detected only a few times. The chain uses TRBV6-5 and TRBJ1-6; TRBD1 matches 8 bases. This CDR3 comprises 16 residues. The J segment lost 6 bases and the V segment lost 4 bases, leaving 8 bases of the junction unmatched. Germline CDR1 MNHEY, CDR2 SVGAGI. The CDR3 reads CASSFGQGPFNSPLHF. The CDR3 bases are TGTGCCAGCAGTTTCGGACAGGGCCCTTTTAATTCACCCCTCCACTTT.

The chain recombines TRBV28 with TRBJ1-1; D unresolved. The V end was cut by 10 bases, the J end by 4 bases, with 10 bases between. Germline V gene lookup returns CDR1 MDHEN and CDR2 SYDVKM. This CDR3 comprises 11 residues. CDR3 DNA: TGTGCCACCGTTCTGATCACTGAAGCTTTCTTT. Its protein is CATVLITEAFF.

V is TRBV20-1 and J is TRBJ1-2; TRBD1 agrees at 10 bases. The CDR3 has 13 amino acids. Germline assignment: CDR1 DFQATT and CDR2 SNEGSKA (reference sequence). Trimming took 6 bases from V and 2 from J; bases not matched to a gene: 3. The CDR3, as DNA: TGCAGTGCCCAGGACAGGGGGAACTATGGCTACACCTTC. This codes for CSAQDRGNYGYTF.

This clonotype appeared many times. The chain's CDR3 is CATSRDHDIEQFF. The CDR3 DNA is TGTGCCACCAGCAGAGATCACGATATTGAGCAGTTCTTC. The chain employs TRBV15 and TRBJ2-1; D remains ambiguous. There are 13 residues in the CDR3. Trimming pared 0 bases from V and 9 bases from J, leaving 9 bases between. Germline assignment: CDR1 LNHNV and CDR2 YYDKDF (reference sequence).

The chain recombines TRBV7-6 with TRBJ2-3, with D tentatively TRBD2 (6 bases). The germline V gene has CDR1 SGHVS and CDR2 FNYEAQ. The CDR3 extends over 14 amino acids. Trimming removed 4 bases at V and 3 bases at J, with 11 bases between. CDR3 amino acids: CASSSYAGTDTQYF. In DNA, the CDR3 is TGTGCCAGCAGCTCCTACGCGGGAACAGATACGCAGTATTTT. Combining the CDR3 with reference TRBV7-6 and TRBJ2-3 gives the whole variable domain GAGVSQSPRYKVTKRGQDVALRCDPISGHVSLYWYRQALGQGPEFLTYFNYEAQQDKSGLPNDRFSAERPEGSISTLTIQRTEQRDSAMYRCASSSYAGTDTQYFGPGTRLTVL.

This clonotype was seen more than once but under ten times. The rearrangement joins TRBV7-6 to TRBJ2-7; 9 bases are shared with TRBD2. Germline V gene sequence: CDR1 SGHVS, CDR2 FNYEAQ. The CDR3 length is 17 residues. J lost 2 bases, V lost 2 bases, and 10 bases had no gene match. The CDR3 region is CASSLTSGGPFPYEQYF. CDR3 in DNA: TGTGCCAGCAGCTTAACGAGCGGGGGGCCTTTCCCCTACGAGCAGTACTTC.

V and J are TRBV5-6 and TRBJ1-5; unclear D gene. The CDR3 length is 14 residues. V lost 1 base to trimming and J lost 0 bases, with 5 bases between them. CDR1 is SGHDT and CDR2 is YYEEEE in the germline V gene. The DNA for the CDR3 is TGTGCCAGCAGCTTGAGTTTTAGCAATCAGCCCCAGCATTTT. Encoded protein: CASSLSFSNQPQHF.

This clonotype was seen only a few times. This rearrangement joins TRBV28 to TRBJ1-2, with TRBD1 matching over 7 bases. V lost 7 bases and J lost 2; bases outside the gene matches: 16. CDR1 MDHEN and CDR2 SYDVKM come from the germline V gene. The CDR3 covers 17 residues. CDR3 coding DNA: TGTGCCAGCAACGAAGGGAAATGGGGCAGGGGGAACTATGGCTACACCTTC. Amino acids: CASNEGKWGRGNYGYTF.

This chain uses TRBV6-5 with TRBJ2-5; maybe TRBD2 (6 bases). V lost 0 bases and J lost 7, with 15 bases in between. There are 15 residues in the CDR3. In germline, CDR1 is MNHEY, CDR2 SVGAGI. DNA of the CDR3: TGTGCCAGCAGTTACTCGGTGACAACGCGGGGGACCCAGTACTTC. As protein: CASSYSVTTRGTQYF.

This clonotype was recorded at least ten times. The chain links TRBV5-1 to TRBJ2-1, with 7 bases that match TRBD2. The CDR3 extends over 15 amino acids. Germline V gives CDR1 SGHRS, CDR2 YFSETQ. Unmatched junction bases numbered 5, after V lost 0 bases and J lost 5 bases. CDR3 protein: CASSLAGGTNNEQFF. In DNA, the CDR3 is TGCGCCAGCAGCTTGGCCGGGGGGACCAACAATGAGCAGTTCTTC. The full variable domain, in which reference TRBV5-1 and TRBJ2-1 provide the parts outside the CDR3, is KAGVTQTPRYLIKTRGQQVTLSCSPISGHRSVSWYQQTPGQGLQFLFEYFSETQRNKGNFPGRFSGRQFSNSRSEMNVSTLELGDSALYLCASSLAGGTNNEQFFGPGTRLTVL.

The sample holds a few counts of this clonotype. J is TRBJ2-2 and V is TRBV2; possibly TRBD1 for D (5 bases). From germline, CDR1 is SNHLY and CDR2 FYNNEI. V lost 9 bases and J lost 3, with 8 bases in between. This CDR3 is built from 12 residues. CDR3 residues: CASTGYTGELFF. CDR3 DNA sequence: TGTGCCAGTACAGGTTACACCGGGGAGCTGTTTTTT.

The J gene is TRBJ1-2, the V gene TRBV6-1; D is unresolved. Trimming cost V 6 bases and J 8 bases, with 16 bases left between them. This CDR3 has 13 amino acids. The V gene's germline CDR1 is MNHNS and CDR2 SASEGT. The CDR3 DNA is TGTGCCAGCAGCGGGAGCCAGTATGGGGGCTACACCTTC. Its protein is CASSGSQYGGYTF.

The rearrangement links TRBV10-3 to TRBJ2-3; 14 nucleotides line up with TRBD2. Per germline, CDR1 ENHRY and CDR2 SYGVKD. Trimming cost V 5 bases and J 9 bases; bases outside gene matches: 7. The CDR3 spans 15 residues. The CDR3 DNA reads TGTGCCATCAGTCCCCGACTAGCGGGGGGGGAAACGCAGTATTTT. Protein product: CAISPRLAGGETQYF.

This clonotype appeared many times. The genes are TRBV21-1 and TRBJ1-2; the DNA was not used to check the table's D call, TRBD1. TRBV21-1 is deemed a pseudogene. This CDR3 is 15 amino acids long. The CDR3 loop reads CASPRSPGAAYGYTF. For the CDR3, the DNA is TGTGCCAGCCCGCGCTCGCCAGGGGCCGCCTATGGCTACACCTTC.

This clonotype was seen ten or more times. The V call is TRBV4-2, the J call TRBJ2-1; 11 nucleotides align to TRBD2. Looked up from germline, CDR1 is LGHNA and CDR2 is YNFKEQ. The CDR3 totals 16 residues. J lost 3 bases, V lost 0 bases, and 1 base had no gene match. CDR3 sequence: CASSQDGTSGYNEQFF. For the CDR3, the DNA is TGTGCCAGCAGCCAAGATGGGACTAGCGGCTACAATGAGCAGTTCTTC.

This clonotype was recorded at least ten times. This rearrangement joins TRBV5-1 to TRBJ2-2; perhaps TRBD2 as D (5 bases). The V and J ends lost 5 bases and 1 base respectively, with 12 bases between them. The CDR3 is 15 residues long. Germline CDR1 reads SGHRS; CDR2 reads YFSETQ. Here the CDR3 reads CASSPGILNTGELFF. As DNA, the CDR3 is TGCGCCAGCAGTCCCGGGATCCTGAACACCGGGGAGCTGTTTTTT.

A few counts support this clonotype. The CDR3 DNA reads TGCGCCAGCAGGCAACGACTAGCGGGGATCACAGATACGCAGTATTTT. Translating it yields CASRQRLAGITDTQYF. The chain recombines TRBV5-1 with TRBJ2-3; TRBD2 matches 11 bases. The CDR3 is 16 amino acids. V shed 5 bases, J shed 2 bases, and the junction held 7 bases outside the gene matches. Germline V gives CDR1 SGHRS, CDR2 YFSETQ. Supplemented by reference TRBV5-1 and TRBJ2-3, the full variable domain reads KAGVTQTPRYLIKTRGQQVTLSCSPISGHRSVSWYQQTPGQGLQFLFEYFSETQRNKGNFPGRFSGRQFSNSRSEMNVSTLELGDSALYLCASRQRLAGITDTQYFGPGTRLTVL.

This clonotype was counted only a few times. CDR3 sequence: CASSAPGAYNEQFF. CDR3 in DNA: TGTGCCAGCAGCGCCCCAGGGGCTTACAATGAGCAGTTCTTC. This chain links TRBV14 with TRBJ2-1, with D perhaps matching TRBD1 (6 bases). Looked up from germline, CDR1 is SGHDN and CDR2 is FVKESK. Deletions cut 5 bases from V and 4 bases from J, with 12 bases between. The CDR3 is 14 amino acids.

The chain uses TRBV19 and TRBJ1-6, with D unclear. The V gene lost 5 bases and the J gene lost 6 bases, with 11 bases spanning the gap. The CDR3 has 14 amino acids. The germline V gene has CDR1 LNHDA and CDR2 SQIVND (reference sequence). The CDR3 DNA reads TGTGCCAGTAGTGGAGGGAACCGTAATTCACCCCTCCACTTT. Protein product: CASSGGNRNSPLHF. The full variable domain, with the rest looked up from reference TRBV19 and TRBJ1-6, is DGGITQSPKYLFRKEGQNVTLSCEQNLNHDAMYWYRQDPGQGLRLIYYSQIVNDFQKGDIAEGYSVSREKKESFPLTVTSAQKNPTAFYLCASSGGNRNSPLHFGNGTRLTVT.

This chain links TRBV5-1 with TRBJ2-1, with a possible D match to TRBD2 (6 bases). Germline V gives CDR1 SGHRS, CDR2 YFSETQ. The CDR3 consists of 18 residues. Trimming left V 2 bases short and J 9 bases short, with 27 bases between. The CDR3 loop reads CASSFGGPGRTSRVEQFF. Here the CDR3 DNA reads TGCGCCAGCAGCTTCGGCGGGCCCGGCCGTACTAGCCGAGTTGAGCAGTTCTTC.